Shown below are 17 T cell receptor beta chains from a single sample sequenced in a study of blood T cell repertoires in COVID-19. Data came from immunoSEQ multiplex PCR; TCRdb stores just in-frame clones and leaves some out. The data contain under 60,000 clones, 82% of them singletons. What was sequenced was peripheral blood. These TCRs come from a man in his 60s with acute or convalescent COVID-19.

J is TRBJ2-3 and V is TRBV5-1, with 10 bases that match TRBD2. V dropped 7 bases and J dropped 2; count of bases not matched to a gene: 7. The CDR3 runs to 15 residues. Germline CDR1 and CDR2: SGHRS and YFSETQ. The CDR3 DNA sequence: TGCGCCAGCGGGATTGGACTAGCGGCCACAGATACGCAGTATTTT. Translated: CASGIGLAATDTQYF.

This clone was found a few times. The chain carries TRBV14 and TRBJ1-2; 10 nucleotides match TRBD1. Losses at the gene ends were 0 bases for V and 8 bases for J; bases not matched to a gene: 12. The CDR3 extends over 17 amino acids. CDR1 SGHDN and CDR2 FVKESK come from the germline V gene. The CDR3 loop is CASSQDSPGQGFQGYTF. CDR3 coding DNA: TGTGCCAGCAGCCAAGATTCCCCGGGACAGGGGTTTCAAGGCTACACCTTC.

The chain couples TRBV5-8 to TRBJ1-5, with 10 bases identical to TRBD1. J gave up 9 bases and V 4 bases, and 16 bases lay outside the gene matches. This CDR3 region has 17 residues. The V gene's germline CDR1 is SGHTS and CDR2 YDEGEE. CDR3 in DNA: TGTGCCAGCAGCCTGGGACAGGGGACGGCTGTACCGGGGCCCCAGCATTTT. Residues: CASSLGQGTAVPGPQHF.

The gene calls are TRBV18 and TRBJ1-3; D unclear. Trimming cost V 6 bases and J 0 bases, with 9 bases left between them. The CDR3 extends over 14 amino acids. Germline V gene lookup returns CDR1 KGHSH and CDR2 LQKENI. The CDR3 protein is CASSPGDSGNTIYF. CDR3 DNA: TGTGCCAGCTCTCCAGGAGACTCTGGAAACACCATATATTTT.

The chain joins TRBV19 to TRBJ1-6; D unclear. CDR3 length equals 13 residues. Germline CDR1 is LNHDA and CDR2 is SQIVND (reference sequence). V was trimmed by 10 bases and J by 10 bases, leaving 17 bases between them. The CDR3 coding sequence is TGTGCCACCGCACCGACACCTCCGTCACCCCTCCACTTT. This encodes CATAPTPPSPLHF.

The chain uses TRBV6-5 and TRBJ1-2, with 9 bases aligning to TRBD1. The V gene's germline CDR1 is MNHEY and CDR2 SVGAGI. The CDR3 totals 14 residues. Trimming cost V 7 bases and J 8 bases; bases outside gene matches: 11. This CDR3 is CASTYSGTGIGYTF. CDR3 nucleotides: TGTGCCAGCACGTACTCCGGGACAGGGATCGGCTACACCTTC.

V and J are TRBV6-5 and TRBJ2-7; maybe TRBD1 (5 bases). CDR3 length equals 15 residues. Looked up from germline, CDR1 is MNHEY and CDR2 is SVGAGI. V lost 4 bases and J lost 0, with 13 bases in between. The CDR3 nucleotides read TGTGCCAGCAGTTCCGAAGACAGAAGCTCCTACGAGCAGTACTTC. Translated: CASSSEDRSSYEQYF.

The chain combines TRBV27 with TRBJ1-2; 11 bases map to TRBD1. V lost 6 bases to trimming and J lost 7 bases; unmatched junction nucleotides: 10. From germline, CDR1 is MNHEY and CDR2 SMNVEV (reference sequence). The CDR3 sequence is 15 residues long. The DNA of the CDR3 is TGTGCCAGCAGATCTAAGGACAGGGGGCACGGTGGCTACACCTTC. Encoded protein: CASRSKDRGHGGYTF.

To note about this clone: It is likely a read error, because the conserved phenylalanine at the end of the CDR3 is missing. It is unclear where the CDR3 begins or ends on the DNA, so no DNA is shown, and the CDR3 is as TCRdb lists it. The chain employs TRBV7-2 and TRBJ2-3; TRBD1 is taken as the D call from the table, unchecked against the DNA. CDR1 and CDR2 from the germline V gene are SGHTA and FQGNSA. The CDR3 is 12 amino acids long, termini counted. Here the CDR3 reads CASSTPTGTWYL.

V and J are TRBV20-1 and TRBJ1-2, with no clear D. V shed 3 bases and J shed 8 bases, with 19 bases lying between them. In germline, CDR1 is DFQATT, CDR2 SNEGSKA (reference sequence). This CDR3 region has 14 residues. CDR3 in DNA: TGCAGTGCTAGTCGGGGATCCCGAGGAGACGGCTACACCTTC. The encoded protein is CSASRGSRGDGYTF.

The rearrangement uses TRBV27 and TRBJ1-5; D is unresolved. Trimming cost V 6 bases and J 4 bases, with 10 bases left between them. Per the germline V gene, CDR1 is MNHEY and CDR2 is SMNVEV (reference sequence). The CDR3 runs 13 residues. The CDR3 loop is CASSGGGNQPQHF. CDR3 sequence (DNA): TGTGCCAGCAGCGGTGGAGGTAATCAGCCCCAGCATTTT.

The chain links TRBV9 to TRBJ1-1; 11 bases are shared with TRBD1. The ends lost 3 bases at V and 1 base at J; junction bases unmatched: 5. The CDR3 is 16 residues long. Germline V gene lookup returns CDR1 SGDLS and CDR2 YYNGEE. The CDR3 DNA follows: TGTGCCAGCAGCGCCCGGGACAGGGGGGGGAACACTGAAGCTTTCTTT. This codes for CASSARDRGGNTEAFF.

The rearrangement links TRBV6-5 to TRBJ2-1; 10 bases are shared with TRBD2. Per germline, CDR1 MNHEY and CDR2 SVGAGI. V shed 2 bases and J 16 bases; nucleotides not matched to a gene: 14. The CDR3 spans 15 residues. CDR3 nucleotide sequence: TGTGCCAGCAGTTACCCCGCAGCGGGGGGGCCTATTCTTTTCTTC. Its translation: CASSYPAAGGPILFF.

This chain connects TRBV30 to TRBJ2-5, with D tentatively TRBD2 (6 bases). Germline V gene sequence: CDR1 GTSNPN, CDR2 SVGIG (reference sequence). The CDR3 loop spans 13 amino acids. V shed 2 bases and J shed 4 bases, with 11 bases lying between them. This CDR3 is CAWSKAGLETQYF. DNA of the CDR3: TGTGCCTGGAGTAAGGCGGGGCTAGAGACCCAGTACTTC.

This chain connects TRBV7-6 to TRBJ2-7, with 7 nucleotides matching TRBD2. The CDR3 runs to 14 residues. The junction had 7 bases not matched to a gene; V was cut back by 5 bases and J by 3 bases. The germline V gene encodes CDR1 SGHVS and CDR2 FNYEAQ. This CDR3 is CASSQVGEGYEQYF. The CDR3 region has the DNA TGTGCCAGCAGCCAAGTAGGGGAGGGCTACGAGCAGTACTTC. The entire variable domain, with the rest obtained from reference TRBV7-6 and TRBJ2-7, is as follows: GAGVSQSPRYKVTKRGQDVALRCDPISGHVSLYWYRQALGQGPEFLTYFNYEAQQDKSGLPNDRFSAERPEGSISTLTIQRTEQRDSAMYRCASSQVGEGYEQYFGPGTRLTVT.

The chain has TRBV6-5 and TRBJ1-1, with 8 bases matching TRBD1. V lost 11 bases to trimming and J lost 1 base; unmatched junction nucleotides: 3. In germline, CDR1 is MNHEY, CDR2 SVGAGI. This CDR3 comprises 12 residues. CDR3 DNA sequence: TGTGCCCACGGGACAGGGAACACTGAAGCTTTCTTT. Encoded protein: CAHGTGNTEAFF.

The V gene is TRBV2, the J gene TRBJ1-1; the D gene is possibly TRBD1 (5 bases). Germline-derived CDR1 and CDR2 are SNHLY and FYNNEI. The CDR3 is made up of 10 amino acids. V shed 8 bases and J shed 7 bases, with 8 bases lying between them. The CDR3 region is CASGDYEAFF. The CDR3 nucleotides read TGTGCCAGCGGGGACTATGAAGCTTTCTTT.